One sample yielded the 10 T cell receptor beta chains listed below, sequenced in a study of T cells after yellow fever vaccination. MiXCR, run by TCRdb on the 5' RACE reads, gives a single entry per CDR3 protein. The repertoire has roughly 300,000 distinct CDR3 sequences, 6.8% of them found once; the top ten carry around 17%. This sample comprised PBMCs, obtained around 45 days after the first yellow fever vaccination. The origin of the receptors is a man in his late teens or twenties who received the YFV17D yellow fever vaccine.

This clonotype was seen at least ten times. The V call is TRBV5-1, the J call TRBJ2-7; 9 positions match TRBD1. Looked up from germline, CDR1 is SGHRS and CDR2 is YFSETQ. The trim removed 3 bases at V and 5 bases at J, leaving 9 bases unmatched. The CDR3 runs 15 residues. The CDR3, as DNA: TGCGCCAGCAGCTCTCCACCGGGACAGGGTCACGAGCAGTACTTC. Its protein product is CASSSPPGQGHEQYF.

This rearrangement joins TRBV12-3 or TRBV12-4 to TRBJ1-5, with D perhaps TRBD1 (6 bases). The V gene lost 5 bases and the J gene lost 7 bases, with 9 bases spanning the gap. The CDR3 loop spans 12 amino acids. Here the CDR3 reads CASSTRGQPQHF. DNA for the CDR3: TGTGCCAGCAGTACAAGGGGGCAGCCCCAGCATTTT.

This clonotype was observed at least ten times. The rearrangement uses TRBV5-1 and TRBJ1-5; D unresolved. Germline V gene sequence: CDR1 SGHRS, CDR2 YFSETQ. The length of the CDR3 is 15 residues. Trimming left V 0 bases short and J 1 base short, with 8 bases between. The CDR3 DNA sequence: TGCGCCAGCAGCTTGGTTGCGGGGAGCAATCAGCCCCAGCATTTT. It yields the protein CASSLVAGSNQPQHF.

This clonotype appeared many times. This chain joins TRBV5-5 and TRBJ1-6; 11 bases line up with TRBD1. Germline V gene lookup returns CDR1 SGHKS and CDR2 YYEKEE (reference sequence). The V gene end was trimmed by 4 bases and the J gene end by 9 bases; junction bases not matched to a gene: 9. The CDR3 loop spans 16 amino acids. The CDR3 loop is CASSPWGQGELSPLHF. For the CDR3, the DNA is TGTGCCAGCAGCCCTTGGGGACAGGGGGAACTTTCACCCCTCCACTTT. Together with reference TRBV5-5 and TRBJ1-6, the CDR3 gives the full variable domain: DAGVTQSPTHLIKTRGQQVTLRCSPISGHKSVSWYQQVLGQGPQFIFQYYEKEERGRGNFPDRFSARQFPNYSSELNVNALLLGDSALYLCASSPWGQGELSPLHFGNGTRLTVT.

On this clonotype: Sequence at one end of the junction differs from germline and may be a read error. This CDR3 is CASSLVAAPRETIF. As DNA, the CDR3 is TGTGCCAGCAGCTTAGTTGCGGCTCCCCGGGAAACCATCTTT. The chain has TRBV7-2 and TRBJ1-1, with D unresolved. Germline V gene data show CDR1 as SGHTA and CDR2 as FQGNSA. The CDR3 is 14 amino acids. Based on the CDR3 plus reference TRBV7-2 and TRBJ1-1, the full variable domain is GAGVSQSPSNKVTEKGKDVELRCDPISGHTALYWYRQSLGQGLEFLIYFQGNSAPDKSGLPSDRFSAERTGGSVSTLTIQRTQQEDSAVYLCASSLVAAPRETIFGQGTRLTVV.

This clonotype was counted many times. This chain connects TRBV20-1 to TRBJ2-3; TRBD2 aligns across 7 bases. The germline V gene has CDR1 DFQATT and CDR2 SNEGSKA (reference sequence). This CDR3 has 16 residues. After removal of 0 bases from V and 0 bases from J, the junction contained 6 bases not matched to a gene. The DNA of the CDR3 is TGCAGTGCTAGAGAGGGAGGAGCGGGGAGCACAGATACGCAGTATTTT. Its translation: CSAREGGAGSTDTQYF.

This chain joins TRBV7-8 and TRBJ2-3, with TRBD1 matching 10 bases. Germline-derived CDR1 and CDR2 are SGHVS and FQNEAQ. With 5 bases clipped from V and 0 bases from J, the junction kept 2 bases outside the gene matches. The CDR3 has 15 residues. CDR3 loop: CASSGDRGSTDTQYF. Here the CDR3 DNA reads TGTGCCAGCAGCGGGGACAGGGGTAGCACAGATACGCAGTATTTT.

This clonotype has just a few counts. The V and J genes are TRBV20-1 and TRBJ2-5; tentative D call: TRBD1 (6 bases). The V and J ends lost 6 bases and 4 bases respectively, with 18 bases between them. CDR1 and CDR2 from the germline V gene are DFQATT and SNEGSKA (reference sequence). The CDR3 has 14 residues. CDR3 in amino acids: CSAEPGTQGETQYF. The CDR3 region has the DNA TGCAGTGCCGAACCCGGGACACAGGGAGAGACCCAGTACTTC.

This chain links TRBV27 with TRBJ2-2; TRBD2 agrees at 8 bases. The CDR3 covers 14 residues. V shed 3 bases and J 7 bases; nucleotides not matched to a gene: 4. The germline V gene has CDR1 MNHEY and CDR2 SMNVEV (reference sequence). CDR3 loop: CASSLRTSFGELFF. CDR3 coding DNA: TGTGCCAGCAGTTTGCGGACTAGCTTCGGGGAGCTGTTTTTT.

This clonotype was observed a few times. V and J are TRBV5-5 and TRBJ2-1, with 11 positions matching TRBD2. CDR3 length: 15 amino acids. The V gene end was trimmed by 2 bases and the J gene end by 12 bases; junction bases not matched to a gene: 10. The germline V gene encodes CDR1 SGHKS and CDR2 YYEKEE (reference sequence). CDR3 protein: CASSLVIAGGQLQFF. In nucleotides, the CDR3 is TGTGCCAGCAGCTTAGTAATAGCGGGGGGGCAATTGCAGTTCTTC.